Listed here are 4 T cell receptor beta chains from one sample, sequenced in a study of beta chain features in type 1 diabetes. The isolated RNA, all of it, was reverse transcribed, so expressed TCRB transcripts were what got sequenced. Some clones are missing from TCRdb's copy, which holds only in-frame ones; the method was immunoSEQ multiplex PCR. The sample has about 930,000 clones, 17% seen once. Sequencing was done on a sample of naive CD4+ T cells from blood. These receptors were taken from a woman aged 18-29 years in good health.

The chain has TRBV2 and TRBJ2-3; D is unresolved. The CDR3 is 15 residues long. Trimming cost V 7 bases and J 0 bases, with 14 bases left between them. Germline lookup yields CDR1 SNHLY and CDR2 FYNNEI. The CDR3 reads CASTLVSSSTDTQYF. DNA for the CDR3: TGTGCCAGCACCCTCGTCAGCTCTAGCACAGATACGCAGTATTTT.

The J gene is TRBJ2-5, the V gene TRBV7-9; 10 bases fit TRBD2. The end of the DNA is better explained by TRBJ2-7, so the J call may be wrong. The CDR3 contains 15 residues. Germline V gene data show CDR1 as SEHNR and CDR2 as FQNEAQ (reference sequence). The CDR3 spells CASSLVQREGDEQYF. The CDR3 coding sequence is TGTGCCAGCAGCTTAGTTCAGCGGGAGGGGGACGAGCAGTACTTC.

This clone was picked up a small number of times. This chain joins TRBV28 and TRBJ1-5, with D possibly being TRBD1 (6 bases). The germline gives CDR1 MDHEN, CDR2 SYDVKM. The CDR3 length is 14 residues. The V end was cut by 5 bases, the J end by 9 bases, with 17 bases between. The CDR3 reads CASSPRTDAGPQHF. The CDR3, as DNA: TGTGCCAGCAGTCCAAGGACAGACGCAGGGCCCCAGCATTTT.

A note on this clone: Other DNA sequences in this specimen translate into the identical CDR3. J is TRBJ2-1 and V is TRBV6-5; tentatively, D is TRBD2 (5 bases). The V end lost 5 bases, the J end lost 6 bases, and 8 bases lay between the germline ends. The CDR3 sequence is 12 residues long. From germline, CDR1 is MNHEY and CDR2 SVGAGI. The CDR3 is CASSGSRNEQFF. CDR3 coding DNA: TGTGCCAGCAGTGGGAGCCGCAATGAGCAGTTCTTC.